This TCR beta chain was identified in a study of T cell responses to AZD1222 COVID-19 vaccine. Study outcomes and limitations: The sample set comprised mostly white British donors with more females, and clonal diversity was possibly underestimated. Two doses of AZD1222 preceded a rise in Spike-specific TCR breadth and depth.

Germline assignment: CDR1 SGHNT and CDR2 YYREEE (reference sequence). The CDR3 spans 15 residues. Trimming left V 4 bases short and J 2 bases short, with 13 bases between. Using immunoSEQ multiplex PCR, the repertoire was profiled, and TCRdb retains in-frame clones only, with some absent. Of approximately 100,000 clones in the sample, about 89% were seen once. As regards this clone: Its antigen is not identified.

The chain links TRBV5-4 to TRBJ2-1; D call uncertain. The sample in question was peripheral blood, obtained on day 0 of AZD1222 vaccination. This receptor was taken from an adult in good health. CDR3 residues: CASSLSLTTYNEQFF. The CDR3 DNA sequence: TGTGCCAGCAGCCTTTCCCTAACAACCTACAATGAGCAGTTCTTC.